This T cell receptor (beta chain) was recovered during a study of a mutant IDH1 vaccine in newly diagnosed glioma. Profiling relied on immunoSEQ multiplex PCR, and the TCRdb table lists in-frame clones only, not all of them. The sample holds fewer than 40,000 clones; 65% to 85% are singletons and the top ten take under 30%. Trimming took off 7 bases at V and 3 bases at J, with 18 bases between the two ends. The CDR3 sequence is 15 residues long. Germline values: CDR1 SGHRS, CDR2 YFSETQ. The sample's time point: week 47, end of study. What each vaccine dose contained was 300 ug of mutant IDH1 20-mer peptide, accompanied by topical imiquimod. Donors harbored newly found WHO grade 3 or 4 IDH1-mutant, ATRX-lost astrocytomas. Remarks on this clone: Its antigen is as yet unknown.

The receptor comes from a man younger than 40 with glioma. This rearrangement joins TRBV5-1 to TRBJ2-3; tentative D call: TRBD2 (6 bases). The sample in question was PBMCs, obtained from a glioma patient whose treatment included an IDH1 peptide vaccine. The chain's CDR3 is CASSRDLGGTDTQYF. As DNA, the CDR3 is TGCGCCAGCTCGAGGGACCTGGGGGGTACAGATACGCAGTATTTT.